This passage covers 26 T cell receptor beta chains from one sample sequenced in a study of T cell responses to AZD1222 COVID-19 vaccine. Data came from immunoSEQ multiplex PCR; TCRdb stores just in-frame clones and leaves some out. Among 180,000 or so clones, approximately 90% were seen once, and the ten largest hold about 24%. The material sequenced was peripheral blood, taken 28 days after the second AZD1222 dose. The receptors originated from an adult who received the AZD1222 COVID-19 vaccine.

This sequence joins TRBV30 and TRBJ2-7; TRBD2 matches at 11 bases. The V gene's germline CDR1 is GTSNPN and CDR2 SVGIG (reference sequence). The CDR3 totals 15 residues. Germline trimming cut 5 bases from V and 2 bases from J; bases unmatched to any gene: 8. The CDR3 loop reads CAWLNLAGGPYEQYF. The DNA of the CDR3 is TGTGCCTGGCTTAATTTAGCGGGAGGGCCCTACGAGCAGTACTTC.

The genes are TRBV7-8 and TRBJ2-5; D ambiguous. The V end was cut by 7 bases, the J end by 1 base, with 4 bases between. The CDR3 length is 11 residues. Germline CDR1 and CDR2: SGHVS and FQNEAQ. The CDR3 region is CASTVQETQYF. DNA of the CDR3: TGTGCCAGCACCGTCCAAGAGACCCAGTACTTC.

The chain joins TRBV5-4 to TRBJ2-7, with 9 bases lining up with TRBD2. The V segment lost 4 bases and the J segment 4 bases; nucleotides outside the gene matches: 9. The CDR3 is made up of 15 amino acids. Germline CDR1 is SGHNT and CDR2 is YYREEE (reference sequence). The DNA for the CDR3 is TGTGCCAGCAGCCTCCCAGGTAGCGGGAGTTACGAGCAGTACTTC. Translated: CASSLPGSGSYEQYF.

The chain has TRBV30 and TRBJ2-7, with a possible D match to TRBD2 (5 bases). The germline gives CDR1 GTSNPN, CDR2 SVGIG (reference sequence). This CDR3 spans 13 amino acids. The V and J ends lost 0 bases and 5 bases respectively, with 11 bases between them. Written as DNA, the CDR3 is TGTGCCTGGAGTGTAAATCGGGGAAACGAGCAGTACTTC. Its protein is CAWSVNRGNEQYF.

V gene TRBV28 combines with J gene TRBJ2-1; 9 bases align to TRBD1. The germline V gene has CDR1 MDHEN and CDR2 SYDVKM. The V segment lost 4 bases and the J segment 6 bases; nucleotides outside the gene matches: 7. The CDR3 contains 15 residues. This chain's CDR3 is CASSSGDRDVNEQFF. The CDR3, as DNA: TGTGCCAGCAGTTCGGGGGACAGGGACGTCAATGAGCAGTTCTTC.

This CDR3 reads CATSEPPGTGDQETQYF. In DNA form, the CDR3 reads TGTGCCACCAGTGAGCCCCCCGGGACAGGGGACCAAGAGACCCAGTACTTC. The chain combines TRBV24-1 with TRBJ2-5; 10 positions agree with TRBD1. CDR1 is KGHDR, CDR2 SFDVKD, per germline. J was trimmed by 0 bases and V by 4 bases; bases with no gene match: 7. CDR3 length: 17 amino acids.

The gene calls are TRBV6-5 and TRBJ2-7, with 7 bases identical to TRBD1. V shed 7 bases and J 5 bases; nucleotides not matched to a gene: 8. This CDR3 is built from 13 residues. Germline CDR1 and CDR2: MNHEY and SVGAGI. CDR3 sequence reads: CASIDTGVHEQYF. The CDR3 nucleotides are TGTGCCAGCATCGATACAGGGGTGCACGAGCAGTACTTC.

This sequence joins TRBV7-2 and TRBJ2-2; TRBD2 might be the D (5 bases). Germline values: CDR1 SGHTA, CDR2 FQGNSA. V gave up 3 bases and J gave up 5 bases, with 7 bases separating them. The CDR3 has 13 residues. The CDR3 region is CASSFPGTGELFF. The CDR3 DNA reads TGTGCCAGCAGCTTTCCGGGGACCGGGGAGCTGTTTTTT.

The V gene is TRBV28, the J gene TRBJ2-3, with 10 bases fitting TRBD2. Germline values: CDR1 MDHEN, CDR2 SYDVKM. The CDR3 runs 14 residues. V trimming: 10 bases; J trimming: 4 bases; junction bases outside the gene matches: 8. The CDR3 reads CATAGLAGADTQYF. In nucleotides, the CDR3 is TGTGCCACCGCGGGCCTAGCGGGAGCAGATACGCAGTATTTT.

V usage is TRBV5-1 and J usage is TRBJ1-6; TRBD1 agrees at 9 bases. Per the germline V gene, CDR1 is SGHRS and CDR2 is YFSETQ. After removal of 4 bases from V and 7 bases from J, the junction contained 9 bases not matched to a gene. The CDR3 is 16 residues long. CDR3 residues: CASSPTGTGQNSPLHF. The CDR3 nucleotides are TGCGCCAGCAGCCCGACCGGGACAGGGCAGAATTCACCCCTCCACTTT.

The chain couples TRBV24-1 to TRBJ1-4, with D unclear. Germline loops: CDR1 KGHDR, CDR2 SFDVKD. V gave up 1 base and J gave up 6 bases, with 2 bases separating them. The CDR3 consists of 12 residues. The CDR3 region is CATSDFDEKLFF. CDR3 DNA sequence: TGTGCCACCAGTGATTTCGATGAAAAACTGTTTTTT.

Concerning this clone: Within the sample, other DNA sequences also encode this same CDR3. This CDR3 is CASSPPVNTEAFF. Written as DNA, the CDR3 is TGTGCCAGCTCACCACCGGTGAACACTGAAGCTTTCTTT. This chain connects TRBV18 to TRBJ1-1; D not certain. Trimming cost V 0 bases and J 0 bases, with 2 bases left between them. In germline, CDR1 is KGHSH, CDR2 LQKENI. The CDR3 runs to 13 residues.

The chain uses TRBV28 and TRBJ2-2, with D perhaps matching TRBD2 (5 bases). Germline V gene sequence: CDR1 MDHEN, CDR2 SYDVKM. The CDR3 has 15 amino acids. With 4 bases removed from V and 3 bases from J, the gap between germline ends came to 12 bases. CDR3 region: CASSWESWDTGELFF. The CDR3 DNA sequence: TGTGCCAGCAGTTGGGAGAGCTGGGACACCGGGGAGCTGTTTTTT.

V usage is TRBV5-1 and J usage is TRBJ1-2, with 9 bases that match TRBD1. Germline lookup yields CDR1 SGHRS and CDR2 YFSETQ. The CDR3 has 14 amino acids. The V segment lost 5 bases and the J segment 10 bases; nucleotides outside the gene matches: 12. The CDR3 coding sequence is TGCGCCAGCAGTAGATCCGGGACAGGGTTTGACTACACCTTC. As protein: CASSRSGTGFDYTF.

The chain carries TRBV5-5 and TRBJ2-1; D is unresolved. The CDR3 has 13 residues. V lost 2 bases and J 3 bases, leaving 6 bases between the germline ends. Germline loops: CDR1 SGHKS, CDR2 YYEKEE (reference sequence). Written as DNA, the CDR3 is TGTGCCAGCAGCTTAATGAACTACAATGAGCAGTTCTTC. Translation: CASSLMNYNEQFF.

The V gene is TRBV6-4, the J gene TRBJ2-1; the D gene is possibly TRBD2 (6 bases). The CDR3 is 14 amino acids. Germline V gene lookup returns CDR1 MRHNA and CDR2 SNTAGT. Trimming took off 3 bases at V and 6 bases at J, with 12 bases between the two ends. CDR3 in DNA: TGTGCCAGCAGTGAAGGAGGGGCGGGCAATGAGCAGTTCTTC. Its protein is CASSEGGAGNEQFF.

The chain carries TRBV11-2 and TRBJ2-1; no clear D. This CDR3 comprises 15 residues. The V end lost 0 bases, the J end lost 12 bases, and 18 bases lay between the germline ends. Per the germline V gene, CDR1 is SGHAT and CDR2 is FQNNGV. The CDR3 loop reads CASSLDPSWLGRQFF. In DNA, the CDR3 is TGTGCCAGCAGCTTAGATCCCTCCTGGTTGGGTAGGCAGTTCTTC.

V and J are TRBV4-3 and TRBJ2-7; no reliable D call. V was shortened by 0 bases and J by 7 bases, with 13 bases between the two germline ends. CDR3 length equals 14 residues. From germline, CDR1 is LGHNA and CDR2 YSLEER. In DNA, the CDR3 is TGCGCCAGCAGCCAAGACGGGCTGGTTGATGAGCAGTACTTC. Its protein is CASSQDGLVDEQYF.

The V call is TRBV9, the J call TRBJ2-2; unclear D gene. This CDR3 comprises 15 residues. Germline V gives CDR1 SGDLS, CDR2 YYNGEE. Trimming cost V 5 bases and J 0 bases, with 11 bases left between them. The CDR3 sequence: CASRPGVANTGELFF. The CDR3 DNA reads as TGTGCCAGCAGACCGGGTGTCGCGAACACCGGGGAGCTGTTTTTT.

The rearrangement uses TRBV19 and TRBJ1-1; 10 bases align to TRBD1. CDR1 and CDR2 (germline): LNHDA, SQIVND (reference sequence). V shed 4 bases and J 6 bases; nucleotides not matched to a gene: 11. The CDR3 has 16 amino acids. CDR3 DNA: TGTGCCAGTAGTAGCCGGGACAGGGGCGAACATTCTGAAGCTTTCTTT. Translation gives CASSSRDRGEHSEAFF.

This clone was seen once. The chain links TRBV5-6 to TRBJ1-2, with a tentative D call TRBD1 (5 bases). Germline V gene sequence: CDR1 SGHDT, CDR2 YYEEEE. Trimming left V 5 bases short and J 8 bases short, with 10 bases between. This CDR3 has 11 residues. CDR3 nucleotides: TGTGCCAGCAGGAAAGAGGGGGGCTACACCTTC. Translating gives CASRKEGGYTF.

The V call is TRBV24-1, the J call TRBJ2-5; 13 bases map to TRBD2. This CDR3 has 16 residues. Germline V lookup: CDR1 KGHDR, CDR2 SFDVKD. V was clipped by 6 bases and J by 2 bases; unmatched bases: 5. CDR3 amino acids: CATSPGLAGAQETQYF. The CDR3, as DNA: TGTGCCACCAGTCCCGGACTAGCGGGGGCTCAAGAGACCCAGTACTTC.

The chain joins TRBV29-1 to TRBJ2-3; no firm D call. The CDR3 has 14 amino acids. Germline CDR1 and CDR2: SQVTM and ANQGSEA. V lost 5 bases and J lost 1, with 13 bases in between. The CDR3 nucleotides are TGCAGCGTTCTGACCAGCCTGGGCACAGATACGCAGTATTTT. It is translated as CSVLTSLGTDTQYF.

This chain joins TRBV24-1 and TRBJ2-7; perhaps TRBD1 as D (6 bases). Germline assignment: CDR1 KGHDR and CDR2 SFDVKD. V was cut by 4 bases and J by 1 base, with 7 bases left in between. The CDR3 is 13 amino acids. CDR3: CATSEGQSYEQYF. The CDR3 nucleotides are TGTGCCACCAGTGAGGGACAATCCTACGAGCAGTACTTC.

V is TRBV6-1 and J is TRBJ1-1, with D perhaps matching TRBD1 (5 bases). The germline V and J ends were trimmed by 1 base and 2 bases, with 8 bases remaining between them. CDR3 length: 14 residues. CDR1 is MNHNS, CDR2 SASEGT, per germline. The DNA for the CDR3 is TGTGCCAGCAGTGAAGGGGGGGACAACACTGAAGCTTTCTTT. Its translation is CASSEGGDNTEAFF.

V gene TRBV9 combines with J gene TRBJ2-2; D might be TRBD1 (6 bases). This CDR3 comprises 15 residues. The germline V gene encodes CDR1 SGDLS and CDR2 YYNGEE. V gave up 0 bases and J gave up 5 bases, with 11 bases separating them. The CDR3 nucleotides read TGTGCCAGCAGCGTAGGGCAGGGGAAAACCGGGGAGCTGTTTTTT. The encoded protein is CASSVGQGKTGELFF.